This T cell receptor (beta chain) was found in a study of OX40 agonist ivuxolimab in advanced cancers. Study-wide points: It was not determined which antigens were specifically recognized by the peripheral T cells that had undergone clonal expansion. Compared with CD4+, CD8+ T cells on average had more expanded clones.

The CDR3 consists of 13 residues. V dropped 6 bases and J dropped 9 bases, with 18 bases sitting between them. Germline V gives CDR1 SQVTM, CDR2 ANQGSEA. Regarding this clone: Antigen specificity is unknown.

Sequencing used immunoSEQ multiplex PCR; TCRdb keeps in-frame clones, though not all of them. Of some 60,000 clones in the sample, 90% to 95% are singletons; the top ten hold roughly 2%. The chain is built from TRBV29-1 and TRBJ2-1; TRBD2 might be the D (6 bases). The receptor comes from an adult with an advanced solid tumor such as melanoma, head and neck, liver or kidney cancer. Sequenced here: CD4+ or CD8+ T cells sorted from blood, sampled in a trial of the OX40 agonist ivuxolimab. The CDR3 sequence: CSVNRAGNGEQFF. For the CDR3, the DNA is TGCAGCGTCAATCGGGCGGGGAATGGTGAGCAGTTCTTC.